This passage covers 15 T cell receptor beta chains from one sample sequenced in a study of blood T cell repertoires in COVID-19. TCRdb keeps only in-frame clones here, not all; method: immunoSEQ multiplex PCR. The sample holds some 15,000 clones, 75% to 90% seen once. The sequencing sample was made of peripheral blood. Source of these receptors: a man in his forties or fifties with active COVID-19.

This chain joins TRBV5-4 and TRBJ1-1; 7 positions agree with TRBD1. This CDR3 has 13 residues. Germline V gene lookup returns CDR1 SGHNT and CDR2 YYREEE (reference sequence). With 3 bases clipped from V and 3 bases from J, the junction kept 2 bases outside the gene matches. The CDR3, as DNA: TGTGCCAGCAGCTGGGACAGTTACACTGAAGCTTTCTTT. Its translation is CASSWDSYTEAFF.

This CDR3 reads CASSTEQGPLNTEAFF. The CDR3 coding sequence is TGTGCCAGCAGCACCGAACAGGGGCCCCTGAACACTGAAGCTTTCTTT. The rearrangement links TRBV21-1 to TRBJ1-1; the table's D call, TRBD1, has no DNA check behind it. TRBV21-1 is an annotated pseudogene. CDR3 length: 16 residues.

The chain combines TRBV11-2 with TRBJ2-1, with D possibly being TRBD2 (5 bases). V was shortened by 0 bases and J by 4 bases, with 10 bases between the two germline ends. This CDR3 is 15 amino acids long. Germline V gene lookup returns CDR1 SGHAT and CDR2 FQNNGV. The CDR3 nucleotides read TGTGCCAGCAGCTTAGATCCAGGCGGGTACAATGAGCAGTTCTTC. The encoded protein is CASSLDPGGYNEQFF.

This sequence joins TRBV9 and TRBJ2-1; D might be TRBD2 (6 bases). V was pared by 1 base and J by 7 bases, with 18 bases between. This CDR3 comprises 16 residues. Germline CDR1 reads SGDLS; CDR2 reads YYNGEE. The CDR3 nucleotides read TGTGCCAGCAGCGTACAAGGGGTAGCGGAGGAGAATGAGCAGTTCTTC. Translation: CASSVQGVAEENEQFF.

The DNA for the CDR3 is TGTGCCACCAGTGACCCCGGACTAGGGATCGACCGGGAGCTGTTTTTT. Its translation is CATSDPGLGIDRELFF. The chain joins TRBV24-1 to TRBJ2-2; 7 positions agree with TRBD2. The V segment lost 4 bases and the J segment 9 bases; nucleotides outside the gene matches: 13. The CDR3 contains 16 residues. Germline V gives CDR1 KGHDR, CDR2 SFDVKD.

The chain joins TRBV11-3 to TRBJ2-3; possibly TRBD2 for D (5 bases). This CDR3 contains 17 residues. Per the germline V gene, CDR1 is SGHNT and CDR2 is YENEEA. V lost 2 bases and J lost 5, with 20 bases in between. DNA for the CDR3: TGTGCCAGCAGCTTACTTTCTGGCGGGCAAGGGATAGATACGCAGTATTTT. This codes for CASSLLSGGQGIDTQYF.

The DNA for the CDR3 is TGTGCCAGCAGCGTAGCCGGGGGAACTTACAATGAGCAGTTCTTC. It translates to CASSVAGGTYNEQFF. J is TRBJ2-1 and V is TRBV9; tentatively, D is TRBD2 (6 bases). V was shortened by 0 bases and J by 4 bases, with 11 bases between the two germline ends. This CDR3 is built from 15 residues. Germline CDR1 reads SGDLS; CDR2 reads YYNGEE.

The sample holds a few counts of this clone. The chain combines TRBV4-1 with TRBJ1-5; D gene ambiguous. CDR1 is MGHRA, CDR2 YSYEKL, per germline. CDR3 length: 13 amino acids. V was cut by 1 base and J by 9 bases, with 10 bases left in between. In nucleotides, the CDR3 is TGCGCCAGCAGCCAAGCGGGTGTCCCGCCCCAGCATTTT. This encodes CASSQAGVPPQHF.

CDR3 sequence: CASSSQTVGYEQYF. In nucleotides, the CDR3 is TGTGCCAGCAGCTCACAGACAGTGGGCTACGAGCAGTACTTC. V is TRBV5-8 and J is TRBJ2-7; a weak D match, TRBD1 (5 bases). This CDR3 has 14 amino acids. Germline assignment: CDR1 SGHTS and CDR2 YDEGEE. Trimming stripped 3 bases from V and 3 bases from J, with 13 bases between.

The CDR3 DNA sequence: TGTGCCAGCAGTTCCGGGACAGAGCGCCTGAGCTACACCTTC. It encodes CASSSGTERLSYTF. The chain recombines TRBV6-6 with TRBJ1-2; TRBD1 matches 7 bases. Germline CDR1 reads MNHNY; CDR2 reads SVGAGI (reference sequence). V lost 4 bases to trimming and J lost 9 bases; unmatched junction nucleotides: 11. The CDR3 runs to 14 residues.

The V call is TRBV11-2, the J call TRBJ1-2, with 8 bases lining up with TRBD1. The CDR3 is 13 amino acids. Losses at the gene ends were 3 bases for V and 8 bases for J; bases not matched to a gene: 5. Germline V gene lookup returns CDR1 SGHAT and CDR2 FQNNGV. The CDR3 sequence: CASSFVTGDGYTF. CDR3 DNA sequence: TGTGCCAGCAGCTTCGTGACAGGGGACGGCTACACCTTC.

This clone was recorded a few times. This chain links TRBV30 with TRBJ2-1; TRBD1 matches at 9 bases. Germline V gives CDR1 GTSNPN, CDR2 SVGIG (reference sequence). CDR3 size: 14 residues. With V trimmed by 3 bases and J by 8 bases, 8 bases remained unmatched. CDR3: CAWRSGQGWHEQFF. As DNA, the CDR3 is TGTGCCTGGAGGTCGGGACAGGGTTGGCATGAGCAGTTCTTC. Full variable domain (outside the CDR3, taken from reference TRBV30 and TRBJ2-1): SQTIHQWPATLVQPVGSPLSLECTVEGTSNPNLYWYRQAAGRGLQLLFYSVGIGQISSEVPQNLSASRPQDRQFILSSKKLLLSDSGFYLCAWRSGQGWHEQFFGPGTRLTVL.

This chain's CDR3 is CASSLGQGATRLGEQYF. The CDR3 DNA reads as TGTGCCAGCAGCTTAGGACAGGGGGCTACGCGACTCGGCGAGCAGTACTTC. The chain recombines TRBV7-8 with TRBJ2-7, with 10 bases lining up with TRBD1. Germline trimming cut 1 base from V and 6 bases from J; bases unmatched to any gene: 12. The CDR3 is 17 amino acids. Germline CDR1 SGHVS, CDR2 FQNEAQ.

The chain links TRBV5-1 to TRBJ2-3; the match to TRBD2 covers 7 bases. V trimming: 5 bases; J trimming: 4 bases; junction bases outside the gene matches: 10. Germline V gives CDR1 SGHRS, CDR2 YFSETQ. This CDR3 is 15 amino acids long. CDR3 DNA sequence: TGCGCCAGCAGGCGGACTAGTACGGGCCCAGATACGCAGTATTTT. It encodes CASRRTSTGPDTQYF.

V is TRBV27 and J is TRBJ2-3; D not certain. Germline-derived CDR1 and CDR2 are MNHEY and SMNVEV (reference sequence). Trimming pared 6 bases from V and 0 bases from J, leaving 7 bases between. This CDR3 has 13 residues. The DNA of the CDR3 is TGTGCCAGCAGACTCACTAGCACAGATACGCAGTATTTT. Amino acids: CASRLTSTDTQYF.